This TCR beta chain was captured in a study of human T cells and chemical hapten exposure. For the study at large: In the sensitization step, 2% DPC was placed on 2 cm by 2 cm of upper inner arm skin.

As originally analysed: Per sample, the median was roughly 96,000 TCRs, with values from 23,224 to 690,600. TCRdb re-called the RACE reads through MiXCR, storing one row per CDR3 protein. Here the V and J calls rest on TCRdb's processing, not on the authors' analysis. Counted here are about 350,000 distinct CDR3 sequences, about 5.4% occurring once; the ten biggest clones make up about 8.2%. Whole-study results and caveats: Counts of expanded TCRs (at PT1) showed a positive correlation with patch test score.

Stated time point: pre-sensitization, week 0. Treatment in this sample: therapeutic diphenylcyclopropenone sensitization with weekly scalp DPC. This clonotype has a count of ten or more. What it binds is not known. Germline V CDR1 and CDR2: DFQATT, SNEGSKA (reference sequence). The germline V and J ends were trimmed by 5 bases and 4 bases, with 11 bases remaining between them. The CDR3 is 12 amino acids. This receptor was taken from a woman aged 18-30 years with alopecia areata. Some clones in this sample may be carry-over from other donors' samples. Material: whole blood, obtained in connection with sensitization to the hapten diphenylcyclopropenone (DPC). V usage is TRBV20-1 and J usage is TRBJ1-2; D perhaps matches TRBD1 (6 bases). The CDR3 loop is CSAGQWVYGYTF. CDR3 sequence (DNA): TGCAGTGCTGGACAGTGGGTCTATGGCTACACCTTC.